This T cell receptor (beta chain) was observed in a study of cytomegalovirus exposure and HLA in healthy donors. Points on this clone: What it recognizes is unknown.

Study results and caveats: Previous analysis showed most TCR beta V segments were productive about 87% or about 30% of the time. Researchers catalogued about 150 TCR beta chains as cytomegalovirus-associated. In a later analysis, DRB1 alleles had the most associated TCRs; HLA-C alleles the fewest.

Each donor was nominally healthy when sampled (though unrecorded immune exposures were likely). Trimming cost V 5 bases and J 1 base; bases outside gene matches: 6. Germline lookup yields CDR1 SGHAT and CDR2 FQNNGV. The CDR3 has 16 residues. PCR used 60 Vbeta primers and 13 Jbeta primers. Assay: immunoSEQ multiplex PCR; the TCRdb copy retains only in-frame clones and omits some. The sample contains 110,000 or so clones, about 64% of which appear only once. The sequencing input was PBMCs. The sequence was collected from a man younger than 30 in good health and CMV-seropositive. This sequence joins TRBV11-2 and TRBJ2-2, with 8 bases aligning to TRBD1. The CDR3 protein is CASSLAGQVNTGELFF. The CDR3 nucleotides read TGTGCCAGCAGCCTCGCGGGACAGGTGAACACCGGGGAGCTGTTTTTT.